This note documents a single T cell receptor (beta chain) sequence. Its antigen is currently not known. Per-nucleotide qualities are absent, and no much larger clonotype sits a single base away. The data originate from a study of T cell clonotyping in hematopoietic cell transplantation (dated by TCRdb to the early 2020s). General notes on the study: A total of 120 to 150 blood samples were gathered in the study from 30 to 40 consecutive transplant recipients along with their related donors. Patient recruitment ran from 2015 to early 2017, and follow-up continued until September 2020 or death. Overall study results and their limits: Recipient TCR diversity fell after transplant, with pathologically expanded clonotypes rising progressively from day 30 to day 180. Broader TCR repertoire diversity after transplant was predicted by Inverse Simpson Index values from donors and from recipients before transplant. Only a small fraction of recipient repertoires overlapped donor repertoires, with over 97% appearing de novo at the given depth. The sample size was limited and the cells went unsorted, which meant the CD4 and CD8 repertoire contributions could not be told apart.

With the immunoSEQ assay, which is a bias-controlled multiplex PCR relying on V- and J-specific primers, TCR beta CDR3 regions were amplified from genomic DNA. A second PCR step added a proprietary barcode and Illumina adapter sequences to the CDR3 amplicons. An Illumina MiSeq instrument was used to sequence the CDR3 libraries. The paper's processing steps were these. immunoSEQ Analyzer 3.0 was used for export and quality control, with R Bioconductor and Immunarch used for downstream analyses. Only productive rearrangements within the normalized downsampled data set were used in the calculation of repertoire metrics. Clonotypes larger than 5 templates in the normalized cohort were defined as pathologically expanded. Repertoire diversity was measured with the Inverse Simpson Index. The non-normalized data set was used for CMV-specificity analyses so that all clonotypes could be captured. Here the immuneACCESS table is served through TCRdb, limited to in-frame sequences with V and J called. Missing clones are a known gap in these copies; in checked studies unresolved V genes cover under half, and the rest lacks a known reason. Clone size and the V and J calls come from that table; the DNA yielded D and trimming. Here the sample has under 7,000 clones; roughly 89% occur a single time. The biggest ten clones account for 5.8% of the sample.

The time point label on this specimen signifies: 100 days after allo-HCT. Blood samples were obtained from recipients approximately 28 days before transplant and at days 30, 100 and 180 after transplant. Using Nuclei Lysis Solution, genomic DNA was extracted from unfractionated peripheral blood mononuclear cells that were either fresh or cryopreserved. The germline V gene (reference sequence) gives CDR1 as LNHNV and CDR2 as YYDKDF. V is reduced by 1 base and J by 4 bases, leaving a spacing of 10 bases between them. Inclusive of the bounding cysteine and phenylalanine, the CDR3 is 14 residues long. Only the CDR3 region is kept as DNA, spanning 42 bases read in frame from base 1.

The TCR originated in a female patient in her thirties or forties who had an allogeneic stem cell transplant from a related donor, so the T cells may come from the graft donor. Some clones in this sample may be carry-over from other donors' samples. The sequencing here drew on peripheral blood mononuclear cells, taken 100 days after allogeneic stem cell transplant. The sequence joins TRBV15 to TRBJ1-2, with no confident D gene call. The CDR3 protein is CATSRVGVAYGYTF. The DNA sequence is given as TGTGCCACCAGCAGAGTCGGGGTGGCCTATGGCTACACCTTC.